This T cell receptor beta chain was captured in a study of CD4 T cell repertoires in COVID-19. Study-wide context: CFSE-low cells expanded approximately eleven days with IL-2, then restimulated with other coronavirus spikes. Study-level findings and limits: Some SARS-CoV-2 clonotypes, between about 7 and 28%, recurred in SARS-CoV and/or HKU1 cultures. Two or all three memory subsets shared several highly expanded SARS-CoV-2-reactive clonotypes.

This clone was counted only a few times. Its specificity is unknown. The table came from immunoSEQ multiplex PCR; TCRdb's copy has only in-frame clones and leaves some out. Of more than 20,000 clones in the sample, approximately 93% were seen once. These memory T cells were uncultured and sequenced directly after ex vivo isolation. V trimming: 8 bases; J trimming: 3 bases; junction bases outside the gene matches: 12. Germline CDR1 ENHRY, CDR2 SYGVKD. The CDR3 is 16 residues long. The chain carries TRBV10-3 and TRBJ2-7; 11 nucleotides align to TRBD1. The TCR comes from a human donor who had COVID-19. This sample comprised circulating follicular helper CD4+ T cells (cTfh) from blood, obtained before the COVID-19 pandemic. The CDR3 DNA is TGTGCCATCGGATACTACGGGACAGGGGGACGCTACGAGCAGTACTTC. Protein: CAIGYYGTGGRYEQYF.